Detailed here is one TCR beta chain. Its antigen remains unidentified. This sample is part of a study of cytomegalovirus exposure and HLA in healthy donors. At the level of the study: The study placed about four fifths of its 350 to 450 genotyped donors in the Caucasian-associated ancestry cluster.

Study-wide results and caveats: Analysis was performed later, and it showed HLA-associated TCR beta chains to be more clonally expanded than equally common others. With high specificity and sensitivity, the classifier reportedly diagnosed cytomegalovirus status.

A multiplex PCR was run with 60 Vbeta primers and 13 Jbeta primers. Clones were read by immunoSEQ multiplex PCR, and TCRdb kept only the in-frame ones, dropping some. The table shows under 130,000 clones, with over 70% occurring only once. Germline assignment: CDR1 SGHTA and CDR2 FQGNSA. The germline V and J ends were trimmed by 4 bases and 8 bases, with 14 bases remaining between them. The CDR3 has 13 amino acids. The chain has TRBV7-2 and TRBJ1-2; TRBD1 is a possible D gene (6 bases). The sequencing sample was made of PBMCs. This sequence was found in a woman in her thirties or forties in good health and CMV-seropositive. In nucleotides, the CDR3 is TGTGCCAGCAGCTCCGGCGGGGGCCCAGGCTACACCTTC. Its protein is CASSSGGGPGYTF.